This T cell receptor (beta chain) stems from a study of memory CD4+ T cells and cytomegalovirus serostatus. The sort gate was single viable CD3+CD4+CD8-CD45RO+ cells for memory CD4+ T cells. Donors' CMV status reflects serum IgG against pp150, pp28, p38, p52. In the authors' workflow: After removing out-of-frame reads, approximately 2 million distinct TCRbeta sequences remained. Clones were read by immunoSEQ multiplex PCR, and TCRdb kept only the in-frame ones, dropping some. V, J and clone size are those of that table, while D and trimming were read from the DNA. Of 45,000 to 50,000 clones in the sample, around 80% were seen once. This clonotype was sampled from an adult in good health and CMV-seronegative. The sample comprised memory CD4+ T cells from blood.

The CDR3 bases are TGTGCCACCAGCAAGATGGCAGGGCCCTCGAACACTGAAGCTTTCTTT. This encodes CATSKMAGPSNTEAFF. V and J are TRBV15 and TRBJ1-1; tentatively, D is TRBD1 (5 bases). The CDR3 runs to 16 residues. V was pared by 4 bases and J by 1 base, with 16 bases between. The germline V gene has CDR1 LNHNV and CDR2 YYDKDF (reference sequence).